This T cell receptor beta chain was profiled in a study of cytomegalovirus exposure and HLA in healthy donors. Use of 60 Vbeta and 13 Jbeta primers characterized the PCR. Some clones are missing from TCRdb's copy, which holds only in-frame ones; the method was immunoSEQ multiplex PCR. This sample has tens of thousands of clones; 79% occur once, and the top ten carry around 3.8%. Findings and caveats of the study: When analyzed later, a missense DCLRE1C variant was found to be linked to TCR beta V- and J-gene trimming. In a later analysis, HLA-C alleles had the fewest associated TCRs, DRB1 alleles the most. The study reported that TCR beta sequences accurately predicted HLA-A and HLA-B alleles in most subjects. Cytomegalovirus-associated TCR beta chains were listed, numbering 150 to 200.

On this clone itself: Its antigen remains unidentified.

The CDR3 has 13 residues. The germline gives CDR1 MNHNS, CDR2 SASEGT. V was cut by 10 bases and J by 2 bases, with 13 bases left in between. Sequencing was done on a sample of PBMCs. This sequence originates from a woman aged 40 to 55 in good health and CMV-seronegative. This chain connects TRBV6-1 to TRBJ2-3; D is undetermined. The CDR3 DNA sequence: TGTGCCACCGAGGTGGGTAACACAGATACGCAGTATTTT. This gives the protein CATEVGNTDTQYF.